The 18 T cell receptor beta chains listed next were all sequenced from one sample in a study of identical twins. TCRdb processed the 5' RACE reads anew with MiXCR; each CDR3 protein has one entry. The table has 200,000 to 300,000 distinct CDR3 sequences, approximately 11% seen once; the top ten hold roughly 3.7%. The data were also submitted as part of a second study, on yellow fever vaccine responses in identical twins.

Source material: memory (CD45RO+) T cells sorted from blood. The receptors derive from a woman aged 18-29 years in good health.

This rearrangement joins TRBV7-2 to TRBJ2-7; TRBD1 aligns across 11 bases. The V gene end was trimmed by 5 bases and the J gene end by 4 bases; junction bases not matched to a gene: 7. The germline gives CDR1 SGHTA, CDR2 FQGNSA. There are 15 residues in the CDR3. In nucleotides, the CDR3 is TGTGCCAGCAGCCTAGATGGACAGGGGGCTTACGAGCAGTACTTC. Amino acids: CASSLDGQGAYEQYF. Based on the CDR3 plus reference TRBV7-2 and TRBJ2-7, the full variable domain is GAGVSQSPSNKVTEKGKDVELRCDPISGHTALYWYRQSLGQGLEFLIYFQGNSAPDKSGLPSDRFSAERTGGSVSTLTIQRTQQEDSAVYLCASSLDGQGAYEQYFGPGTRLTVT.

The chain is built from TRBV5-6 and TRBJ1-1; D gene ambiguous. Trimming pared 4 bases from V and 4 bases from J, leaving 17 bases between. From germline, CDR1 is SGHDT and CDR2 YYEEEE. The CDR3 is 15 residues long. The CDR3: CASSNLTALGTEAFF. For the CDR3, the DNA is TGTGCCAGCAGCAACCTAACAGCCCTCGGCACTGAAGCTTTCTTT.

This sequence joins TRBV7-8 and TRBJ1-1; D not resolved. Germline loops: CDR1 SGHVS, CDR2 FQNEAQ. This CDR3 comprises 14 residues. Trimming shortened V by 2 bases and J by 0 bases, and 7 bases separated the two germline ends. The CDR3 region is CASSLIPMNTEAFF. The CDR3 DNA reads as TGTGCCAGCAGCTTAATTCCGATGAACACTGAAGCTTTCTTT.

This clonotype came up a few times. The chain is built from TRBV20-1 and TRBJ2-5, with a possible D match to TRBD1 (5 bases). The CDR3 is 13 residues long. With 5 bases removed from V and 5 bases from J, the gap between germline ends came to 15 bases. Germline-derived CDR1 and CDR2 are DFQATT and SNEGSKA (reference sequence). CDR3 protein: CSAGALPVETQYF. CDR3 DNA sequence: TGCAGTGCTGGGGCTTTGCCTGTGGAGACCCAGTACTTC.

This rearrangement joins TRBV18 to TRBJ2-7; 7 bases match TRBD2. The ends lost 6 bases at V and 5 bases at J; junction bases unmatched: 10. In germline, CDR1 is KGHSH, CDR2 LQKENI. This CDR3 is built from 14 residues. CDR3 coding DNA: TGTGCCAGCTCCGCCCAGGGAGGGCCCGACGAGCAGTACTTC. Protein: CASSAQGGPDEQYF. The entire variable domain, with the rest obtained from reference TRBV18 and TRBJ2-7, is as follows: NAGVMQNPRHLVRRRGQEARLRCSPMKGHSHVYWYRQLPEEGLKFMVYLQKENIIDESGMPKERFSAEFPKEGPSILRIQQVVRGDSAAYFCASSAQGGPDEQYFGPGTRLTVT.

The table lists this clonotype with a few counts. The CDR3 sequence is CASSQRGQGFGNTIYF. CDR3 nucleotide sequence: TGTGCCAGCAGCCAAAGAGGACAGGGGTTTGGAAACACCATATATTTT. The rearrangement links TRBV6-1 to TRBJ1-3; 9 bases are a match to TRBD1. The V and J ends lost 6 bases and 3 bases, in that order; junction bases with no gene match: 9. Germline V lookup: CDR1 MNHNS, CDR2 SASEGT. The CDR3 runs 16 residues.

CDR3 protein: CASSPGLAGGRAYNEQFF. In DNA, the CDR3 is TGTGCCAGCAGCCCGGGACTAGCGGGAGGGAGGGCCTACAATGAGCAGTTCTTC. The V and J genes are TRBV3-1 and TRBJ2-1; TRBD2 matches at 16 bases. Germline V CDR1 and CDR2: LGHDT, YNNKEL (reference sequence). The CDR3 runs to 18 residues. V lost 4 bases to trimming and J lost 2 bases; unmatched junction nucleotides: 5.

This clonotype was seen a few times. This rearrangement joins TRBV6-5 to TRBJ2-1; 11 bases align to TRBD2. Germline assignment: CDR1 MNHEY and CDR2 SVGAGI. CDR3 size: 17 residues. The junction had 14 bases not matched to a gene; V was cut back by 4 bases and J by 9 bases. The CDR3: CASSSMGVSSGRSEQFF. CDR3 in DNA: TGTGCCAGCAGTTCCATGGGGGTATCTAGCGGGAGGTCTGAGCAGTTCTTC.

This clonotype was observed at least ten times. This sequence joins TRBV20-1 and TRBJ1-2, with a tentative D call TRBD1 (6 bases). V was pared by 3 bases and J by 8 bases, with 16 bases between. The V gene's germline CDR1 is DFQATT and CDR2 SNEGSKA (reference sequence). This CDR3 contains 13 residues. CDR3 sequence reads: CSASPDRFLGYTF. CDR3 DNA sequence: TGCAGTGCTAGCCCCGACAGGTTCCTGGGCTACACCTTC.

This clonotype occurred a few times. CDR3 loop: CASSLTANTGELFF. The CDR3 DNA reads as TGCGCCAGCAGCTTGACAGCAAACACCGGGGAGCTGTTTTTT. The gene calls are TRBV5-1 and TRBJ2-2; D unclear. This CDR3 has 14 amino acids. CDR1 is SGHRS and CDR2 is YFSETQ in the germline V gene. V was pared by 1 base and J by 2 bases, with 6 bases between.

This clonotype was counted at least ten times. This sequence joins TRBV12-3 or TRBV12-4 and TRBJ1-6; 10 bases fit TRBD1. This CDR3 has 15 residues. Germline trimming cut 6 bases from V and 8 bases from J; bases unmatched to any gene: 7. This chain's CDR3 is CASSPRDRGDSPLHF. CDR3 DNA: TGTGCCAGCAGCCCTAGGGACAGGGGAGATTCACCCCTCCACTTT.

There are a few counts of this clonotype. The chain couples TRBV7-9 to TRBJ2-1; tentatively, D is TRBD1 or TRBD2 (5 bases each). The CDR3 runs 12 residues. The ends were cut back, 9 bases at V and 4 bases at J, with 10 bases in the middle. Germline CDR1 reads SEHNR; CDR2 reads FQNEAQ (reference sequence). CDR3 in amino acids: CASGTLYNEQFF. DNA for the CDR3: TGTGCCAGTGGGACCTTATACAATGAGCAGTTCTTC. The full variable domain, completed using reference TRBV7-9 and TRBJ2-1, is DTGVSQNPRHKITKRGQNVTFRCDPISEHNRLYWYRQTLGQGPEFLTYFQNEAQLEKSRLLSDRFSAERPKGSFSTLEIQRTEQGDSAMYLCASGTLYNEQFFGPGTRLTVL.

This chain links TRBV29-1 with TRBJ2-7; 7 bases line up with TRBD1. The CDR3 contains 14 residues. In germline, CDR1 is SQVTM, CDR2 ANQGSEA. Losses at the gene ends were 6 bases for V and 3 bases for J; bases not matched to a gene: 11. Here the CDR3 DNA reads TGCAGCGTCACTTGGACAGGCTGGGACTACGAGCAGTACTTC. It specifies CSVTWTGWDYEQYF.

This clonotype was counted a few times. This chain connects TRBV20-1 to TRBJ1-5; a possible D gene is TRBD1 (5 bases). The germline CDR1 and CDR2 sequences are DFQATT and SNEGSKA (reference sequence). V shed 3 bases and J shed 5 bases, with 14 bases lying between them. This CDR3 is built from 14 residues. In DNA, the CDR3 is TGCAGTGCTAGGAAGGGACTGGTAGATCAGCCCCAGCATTTT. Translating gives CSARKGLVDQPQHF.

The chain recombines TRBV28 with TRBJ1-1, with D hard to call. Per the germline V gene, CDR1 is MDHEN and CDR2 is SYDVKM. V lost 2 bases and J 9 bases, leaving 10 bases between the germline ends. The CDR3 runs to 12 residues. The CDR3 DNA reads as TGTGCCAGCAGTTTAGTAGCCTCACAAGCTTTCTTT. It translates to CASSLVASQAFF.

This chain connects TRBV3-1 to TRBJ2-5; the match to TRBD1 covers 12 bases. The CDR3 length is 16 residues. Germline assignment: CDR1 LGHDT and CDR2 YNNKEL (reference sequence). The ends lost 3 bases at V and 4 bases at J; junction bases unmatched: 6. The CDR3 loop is CASSQAGQGARETQYF. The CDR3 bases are TGTGCCAGCAGCCAGGCGGGACAGGGGGCTCGAGAGACCCAGTACTTC.

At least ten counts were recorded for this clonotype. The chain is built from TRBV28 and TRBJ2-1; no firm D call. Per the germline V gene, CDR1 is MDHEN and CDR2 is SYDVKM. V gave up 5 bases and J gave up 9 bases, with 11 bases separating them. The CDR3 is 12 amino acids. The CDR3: CASSLNLGEQFF. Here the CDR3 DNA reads TGTGCCAGCAGTCTCAACCTCGGTGAGCAGTTCTTC.

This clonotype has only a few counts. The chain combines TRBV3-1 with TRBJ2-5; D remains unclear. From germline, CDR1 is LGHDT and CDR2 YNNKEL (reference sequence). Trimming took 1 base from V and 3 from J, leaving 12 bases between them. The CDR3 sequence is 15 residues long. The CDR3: CASSQGSKDKETQYF. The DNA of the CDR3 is TGTGCCAGCAGCCAAGGCTCAAAGGATAAAGAGACCCAGTACTTC.